This T cell receptor beta chain was sequenced for a study of cytomegalovirus exposure and HLA in healthy donors. Whole-study results and caveats: The presence/absence work took it that sequencing depth was about the same across donors. Owing to their indistinguishability, certain V segments, notably TRBV6-2 and TRBV6-3, were excluded.

With respect to this clone: Antigen: not known.

The V end lost 4 bases, the J end lost 0 bases, and 12 bases lay between the germline ends. CDR3 length equals 15 residues. Germline assignment: CDR1 SEHNR and CDR2 FQNEAQ (reference sequence). The study sampled nominally healthy donors, though unrecorded immune exposures were likely. PCR primers comprised 60 Vbeta and 13 Jbeta primers. Clones were read by immunoSEQ multiplex PCR, and TCRdb kept only the in-frame ones, dropping some. This table has 150,000 to 200,000 clones, 70% to 80% appearing once. Material: PBMCs. The sequence was collected from a man aged 18 to 35 in good health and CMV-seronegative. The chain employs TRBV7-9 and TRBJ1-2; a possible D gene is TRBD1 (6 bases). The CDR3 region has the DNA TGTGCCAGCAGCTCGACGGGACACACTAACTATGGCTACACCTTC. This translates into CASSSTGHTNYGYTF.